This T cell receptor (beta chain) was sequenced for a study of early T cells in non-severe SARS-CoV-2 infection (dated by TCRdb to the early 2020s). Background on the whole study: Bulk RNA from unsorted whole blood was used for TCR sequencing, so alpha and beta chains could not be paired.

The library was prepared using 5' RACE. Data came from a NextSeq 500. The TCR library protocol attached unique molecular identifiers to individual cDNA molecules to correct for sequencing error and PCR bias. Both TCR alpha and beta chains were sequenced, and tight co-correlation was observed between alpha and beta sequence abundances in each sample. Concerning the study's data processing: Decombinator V4 was used to perform V gene, J gene and CDR3 annotation of TCR sequences. Expanded TCRs were defined as changing significantly between any two time points under a Poisson model with p below 0.0001. Abundances of TCRs were expressed as counts per million after normalisation to the total number of TCRs sequenced in each sample. TRAV1-2 paired with TRAJ12, TRAJ20 or TRAJ33 defined MAIT TCRs, while TRAV10 paired with TRAJ18 defined iNKT TCRs. VDJdb, accessed on 1 November 2021, was searched for TCRs annotated for CMV, EBV and SARS-CoV-2, and TCRs annotated for more than one antigen were excluded. TCRdb's own reprocessing of the public reads used fastp at Q25 and MiXCR and kept productive beta chains. Each CDR3 protein gets just one entry, which takes the most common genes and DNA from the rows behind it. What appears here as the V and J calls and clone size reflects TCRdb's work, not the paper's. In this sample the table shows some 120,000 distinct CDR3 sequences, about 15% of which occur a single time. Clones ranked in the top ten supply 21% of the sample.

Trimming removed 3 bases from V and 6 bases from J, leaving 12 bases between the germline ends. From a lookup of the germline V gene, CDR1 and CDR2 are SQVTM and ANQGSEA. The CDR3 holds 13 amino acids from the cysteine to the phenylalanine. Only the CDR3 DNA is retained, 39 bases long and in frame from the first base. Overall study outcomes, separate from this receptor: VDJdb matching was skewed toward anti-spike CD8 responses, so virus-specific expansions were likely underestimated and private and CD4 specificities were missed.

This was a case-control study nested in a cohort of healthcare workers in London, UK, who had nasopharyngeal swab PCR tests and blood samples taken every week. Healthcare workers were recruited during the week of the UK lockdown, between 23 and 31 March 2020, and followed weekly for up to roughly 16 weeks. With respect to this clonotype: Its antigen remains unidentified. Per-base quality was not reported, and no clone a single base away is much larger than it.

This chain is built from TRBV29-1 and TRBJ2-1; a tentative D match to TRBD2 spans 6 bases. This sequence was found in an adult who was a healthcare worker with PCR-confirmed SARS-CoV-2 infection or an uninfected control (not recorded which). Material for sequencing was whole blood. The nucleotides are TGCAGCGTTGACAGACAAGCGGGCAATGAGCAGTTCTTC. It translates to CSVDRQAGNEQFF.